This T cell receptor (beta chain) appears in the sequencing data of a study of sequential checkpoint blockade in melanoma (dated by TCRdb to 2018 to 2020). Notes on the research overall: In a 1:1 randomization, patients received either first-line nivolumab then ipilimumab (arm A) or ipilimumab then nivolumab (arm B). Maintenance nivolumab came after each of the two trial sequences. Results and caveats for the whole study, not just this receptor: The response-prediction model combining TCR metrics and mutation burden needs validation in larger, independent patient cohorts.

The CDR3 sequence holds 15 residues, the cysteine and phenylalanine included. Only CDR3 DNA is held: 45 bases, read in frame from base 1. CDR1 MNHEY and CDR2 SVGAGI were looked up in the germline V gene. After removal of 2 bases from V and 2 bases from J, the junction retains 2 bases not matched to a gene. The immunoSEQ Assay was used to immunosequence TCRbeta CDR3 regions from genomic DNA. Before high-throughput sequencing, the genomic DNA was amplified using bias-controlled multiplex PCR. The study's processing was this. To quantify the absolute abundance of each unique TCRbeta CDR3 region, the sequences were collapsed and filtered. Clonality, defined as 1 minus Pielou's evenness, was calculated using productive rearrangements only. A previously published method was used to identify clones with significantly greater frequencies in on-treatment samples than in baseline samples. TCRdb's version of the immuneACCESS table is confined to in-frame rearrangements and falls short of the full clone set. An unresolved V gene accounts for under half of the shortfall where checked; the remainder is of unknown origin. V and J calls and clone size are as listed in that table; D and trimming were resolved from the DNA. For this sample there are 19,000 or so clones; roughly 73% appear just once. The ten largest clones capture approximately 20% of the sample.

What this sample's treatment or condition label stands for: randomized to nivolumab then ipilimumab (arm A) or the reverse (arm B). None of the patients in the trial had previously been given DNA-damaging chemotherapy. A FACS Aria II flow cytometer was used to sort live CD3+CD8+ cells that were negative for CD19 and CD56 from thawed PBMCs. Samples came from patients with melanoma in CheckMate 064, a randomized, open-label phase II trial of sequential checkpoint blockade. Leukapheresis was used to collect peripheral blood mononuclear cells, which were then purified with Ficoll-Paque and frozen in human serum with about 10% DMSO. Immediately after sorting, the purity of sorted blood CD3+CD8+ cells was verified to be >95%, after which DNA was extracted. Of note for this clone: No antigen is known for it. No clone much larger than this one lies a single base away; base qualities are absent.

This TCR was sampled from a human donor with melanoma. Recombination joined TRBV6-5 with TRBJ2-5, with 10 middle bases fitting TRBD2. Material: CD8+ T cells sorted from blood (inferred from file names), obtained from a patient given nivolumab and ipilimumab in sequence. The CDR3 protein sequence reads: CASSYTSGEQETQYF. The nucleotide sequence reads TGTGCCAGCAGTTACACTAGCGGGGAACAAGAGACCCAGTACTTC.